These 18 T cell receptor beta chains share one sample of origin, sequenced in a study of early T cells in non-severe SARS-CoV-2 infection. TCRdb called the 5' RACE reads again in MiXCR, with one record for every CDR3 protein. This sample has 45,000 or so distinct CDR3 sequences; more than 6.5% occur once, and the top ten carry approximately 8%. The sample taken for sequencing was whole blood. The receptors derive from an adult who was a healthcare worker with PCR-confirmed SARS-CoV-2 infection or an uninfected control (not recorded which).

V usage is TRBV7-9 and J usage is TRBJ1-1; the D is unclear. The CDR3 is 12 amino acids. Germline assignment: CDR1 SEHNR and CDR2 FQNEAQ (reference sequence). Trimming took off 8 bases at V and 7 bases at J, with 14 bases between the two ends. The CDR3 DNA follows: TGTGCCAGCGGCTACCTCGGTGGTGAAGCTTTCTTT. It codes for CASGYLGGEAFF.

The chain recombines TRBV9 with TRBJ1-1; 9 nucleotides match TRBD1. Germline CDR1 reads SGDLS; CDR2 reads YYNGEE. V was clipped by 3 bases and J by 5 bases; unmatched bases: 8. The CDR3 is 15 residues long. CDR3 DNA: TGTGCCAGCAGCGATCACGAGACAGGGGGGACTGAAGCTTTCTTT. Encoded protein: CASSDHETGGTEAFF.

As DNA, the CDR3 is TGTGCCAGCAGCTTCCGGGACAAGCCCTACGAGCAGTACTTC. Translating it yields CASSFRDKPYEQYF. The chain has TRBV7-2 and TRBJ2-7, with D possibly being TRBD1 (6 bases). The CDR3 length is 14 residues. V lost 3 bases and J lost 2, with 11 bases in between. Germline V lookup: CDR1 SGHTA, CDR2 FQGNSA.

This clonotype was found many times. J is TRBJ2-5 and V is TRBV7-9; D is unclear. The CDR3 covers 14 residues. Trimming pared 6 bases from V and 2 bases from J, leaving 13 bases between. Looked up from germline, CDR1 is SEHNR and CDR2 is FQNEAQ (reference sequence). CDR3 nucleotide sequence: TGTGCCAGCAGGACCAGGAGTCTACAAGAGACCCAGTACTTC. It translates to CASRTRSLQETQYF.

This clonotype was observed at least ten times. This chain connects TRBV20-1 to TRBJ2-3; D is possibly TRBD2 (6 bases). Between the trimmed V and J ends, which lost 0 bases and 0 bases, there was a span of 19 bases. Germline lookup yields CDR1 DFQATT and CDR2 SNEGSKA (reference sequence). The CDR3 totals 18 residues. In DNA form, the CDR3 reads TGCAGTGCTAGAGATGGCGGGCCTTCGGGACTTAGCACAGATACGCAGTATTTT. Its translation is CSARDGGPSGLSTDTQYF.

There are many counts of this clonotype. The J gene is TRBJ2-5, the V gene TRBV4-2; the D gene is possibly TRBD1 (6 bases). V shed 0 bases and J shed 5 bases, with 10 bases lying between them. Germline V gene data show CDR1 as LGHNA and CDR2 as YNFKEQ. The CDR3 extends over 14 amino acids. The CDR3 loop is CASSQEYRVETQYF. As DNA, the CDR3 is TGTGCCAGCAGCCAAGAGTACAGGGTGGAGACCCAGTACTTC.

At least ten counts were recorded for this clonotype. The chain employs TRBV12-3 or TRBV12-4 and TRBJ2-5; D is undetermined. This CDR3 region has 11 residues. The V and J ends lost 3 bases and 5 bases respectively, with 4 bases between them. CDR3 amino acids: CASSLVETQYF. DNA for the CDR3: TGTGCCAGCAGTTTGGTTGAGACCCAGTACTTC.

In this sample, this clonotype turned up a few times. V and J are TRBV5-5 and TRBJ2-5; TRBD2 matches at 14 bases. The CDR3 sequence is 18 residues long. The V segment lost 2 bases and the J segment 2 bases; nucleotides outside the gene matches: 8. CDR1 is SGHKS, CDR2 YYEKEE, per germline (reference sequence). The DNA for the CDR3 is TGTGCCAGCAGCTTAGTCCGGACTAGCGGGGGGTATCAAGAGACCCAGTACTTC. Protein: CASSLVRTSGGYQETQYF.

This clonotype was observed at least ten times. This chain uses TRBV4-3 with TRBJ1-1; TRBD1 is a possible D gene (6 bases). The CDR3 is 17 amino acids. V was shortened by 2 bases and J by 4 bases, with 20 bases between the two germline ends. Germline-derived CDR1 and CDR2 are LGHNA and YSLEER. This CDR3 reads CASSQWLPQGQSTEAFF. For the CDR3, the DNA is TGCGCCAGCAGCCAATGGCTTCCCCAGGGGCAAAGCACTGAAGCTTTCTTT.

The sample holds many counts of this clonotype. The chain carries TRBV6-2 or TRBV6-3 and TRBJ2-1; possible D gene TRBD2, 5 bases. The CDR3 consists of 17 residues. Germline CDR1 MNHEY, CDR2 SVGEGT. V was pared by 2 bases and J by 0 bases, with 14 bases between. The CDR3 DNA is TGTGCCAGCAGTTACGATCGAACACTAGTCTCCTACAATGAGCAGTTCTTC. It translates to CASSYDRTLVSYNEQFF.

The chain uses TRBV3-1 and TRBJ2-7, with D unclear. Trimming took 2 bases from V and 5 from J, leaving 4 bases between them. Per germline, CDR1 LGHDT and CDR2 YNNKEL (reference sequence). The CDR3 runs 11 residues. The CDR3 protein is CASSQLHEQYF. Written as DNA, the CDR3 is TGTGCCAGCAGCCAACTCCACGAGCAGTACTTC.

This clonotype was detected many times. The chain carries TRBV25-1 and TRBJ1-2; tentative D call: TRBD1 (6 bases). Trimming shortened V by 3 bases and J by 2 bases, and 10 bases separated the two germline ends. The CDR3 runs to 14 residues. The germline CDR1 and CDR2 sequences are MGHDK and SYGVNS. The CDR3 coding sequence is TGTGCCAGCAGTGAGCAGGGGATCAACTATGGCTACACCTTC. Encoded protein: CASSEQGINYGYTF.

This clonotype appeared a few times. The CDR3 protein is CASSLRASDNYGYTF. The CDR3 DNA reads TGCGCCAGCAGCCTTAGGGCCTCTGATAACTATGGCTACACCTTC. The chain couples TRBV4-3 to TRBJ1-2; no firm D call. In germline, CDR1 is LGHNA, CDR2 YSLEER. The CDR3 spans 15 residues. Trimming left V 4 bases short and J 1 base short, with 13 bases between.

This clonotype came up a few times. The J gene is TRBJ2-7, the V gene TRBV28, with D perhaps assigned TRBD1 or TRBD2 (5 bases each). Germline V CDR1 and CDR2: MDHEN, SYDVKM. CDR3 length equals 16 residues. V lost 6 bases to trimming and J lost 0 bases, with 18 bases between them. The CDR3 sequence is CASRPNAGTLSYEQYF. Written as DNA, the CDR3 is TGTGCCAGCAGGCCCAATGCCGGGACCCTCTCCTACGAGCAGTACTTC.

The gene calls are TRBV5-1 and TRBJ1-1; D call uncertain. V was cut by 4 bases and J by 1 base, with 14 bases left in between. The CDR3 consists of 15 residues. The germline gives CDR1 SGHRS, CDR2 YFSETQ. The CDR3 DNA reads TGCGCCAGCAGCGATCAGGTCTTCCCGAACACTGAAGCTTTCTTT. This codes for CASSDQVFPNTEAFF.

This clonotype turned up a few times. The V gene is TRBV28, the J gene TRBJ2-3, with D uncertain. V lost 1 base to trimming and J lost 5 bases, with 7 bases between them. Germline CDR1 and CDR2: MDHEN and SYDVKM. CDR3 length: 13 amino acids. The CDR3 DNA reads TGTGCCAGCAGTTTATCTGTGATAGATACGCAGTATTTT. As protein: CASSLSVIDTQYF. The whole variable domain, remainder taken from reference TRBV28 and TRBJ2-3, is DVKVTQSSRYLVKRTGEKVFLECVQDMDHENMFWYRQDPGLGLRLIYFSYDVKMKEKGDIPEGYSVSREKKERFSLILESASTNQTSMYLCASSLSVIDTQYFGPGTRLTVL.

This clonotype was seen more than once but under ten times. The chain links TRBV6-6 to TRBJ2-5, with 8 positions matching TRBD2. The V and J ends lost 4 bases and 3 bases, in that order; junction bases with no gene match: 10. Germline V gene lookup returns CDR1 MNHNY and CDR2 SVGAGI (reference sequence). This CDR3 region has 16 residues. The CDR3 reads CASSSPPTAGEETQYF. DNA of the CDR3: TGTGCCAGCAGTTCTCCCCCCACAGCGGGGGAAGAGACCCAGTACTTC.

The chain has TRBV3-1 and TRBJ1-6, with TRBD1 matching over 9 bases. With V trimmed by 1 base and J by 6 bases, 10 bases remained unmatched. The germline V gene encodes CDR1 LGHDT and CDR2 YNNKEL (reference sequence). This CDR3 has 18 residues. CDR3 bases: TGTGCCAGCAGCCAAGCGATTGCGGGACAGGGTTTTAATTCACCCCTCCACTTT. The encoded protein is CASSQAIAGQGFNSPLHF. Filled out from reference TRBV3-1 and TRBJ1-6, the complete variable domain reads DTAVSQTPKYLVTQMGNDKSIKCEQNLGHDTMYWYKQDSKKFLKIMFSYNNKELIINETVPNRFSPKSPDKAHLNLHINSLELGDSAVYFCASSQAIAGQGFNSPLHFGNGTRLTVT.